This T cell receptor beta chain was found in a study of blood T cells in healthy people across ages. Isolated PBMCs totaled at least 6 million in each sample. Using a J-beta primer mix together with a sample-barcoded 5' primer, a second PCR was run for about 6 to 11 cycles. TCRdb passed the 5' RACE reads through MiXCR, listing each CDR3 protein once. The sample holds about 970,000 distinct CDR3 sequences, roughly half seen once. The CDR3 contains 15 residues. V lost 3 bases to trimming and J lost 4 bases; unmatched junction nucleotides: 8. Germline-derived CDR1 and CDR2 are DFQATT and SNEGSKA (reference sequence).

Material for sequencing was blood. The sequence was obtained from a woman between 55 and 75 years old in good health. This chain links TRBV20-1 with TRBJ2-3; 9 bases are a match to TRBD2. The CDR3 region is CSASIVAGVADTQYF. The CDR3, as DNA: TGCAGTGCTAGCATCGTAGCGGGAGTCGCAGATACGCAGTATTTT.